This T cell receptor (beta chain) was sequenced in a study of T cells in Graves' hyperthyroidism and ophthalmopathy (dated by TCRdb to the late 2010s). About the full investigation: Peripheral blood was collected at initial diagnosis, before any treatment. A discovery cohort of about a hundred patients, 43 with Graves' ophthalmopathy and about 58 with stable Graves' hyperthyroidism, was used to find distinguishing TCR V-J signatures. An independent validation cohort of about 19 hyperthyroidism patients and 17 patients who later progressed to ophthalmopathy tested prospective prediction of ophthalmopathy. The 75 to 100 discovery patients were divided at random into training and test sets in a 7:3 ratio. In addition, the study compared T-cell repertoires in thyroid tissue and in blood from roughly six Graves' hyperthyroidism patients. After blood sampling, hyperthyroidism patients were treated with methimazole at a starting dose of 30 mg daily, and ophthalmopathy patients were treated with high-dose intravenous methylprednisolone. According to the paper, TCR Vbeta CDR3 sequencing was carried out on roughly 130 peripheral blood samples, which came from under 50 ophthalmopathy, 80 or so hyperthyroidism and roughly 17 progressor patients.

Trimming removed 7 bases from V and 1 base from J, leaving 13 bases between the germline ends. Inclusive of the bounding cysteine and phenylalanine, the CDR3 is 14 residues long. The read is trimmed to its CDR3 DNA, 42 bases read in frame from base 1. CDR1 and CDR2, per the germline V gene (reference sequence), are LNHDA and SQIVND. Details on this clonotype: Its cognate antigen has yet to be identified. There are no base qualities to consult, and no much larger clone falls within one base.

The TCR beta CDR3 regions were amplified from the RNA transcripts. The TCR CDR3 was subjected to a first round of RT-PCR using the HTBI primer set and the Qiagen OneStep RT-PCR kit. The libraries were constructed in a second round of multiplex PCR and then size-selected and purified. The libraries were sequenced on an Illumina HiSeq2000 using paired-end 100 bp reads. In the source study's methods: Raw data were processed with SOAPnuke, discarding reads with adapters, uncalled bases, mean Phred below 15, or no exact constant-primer or identifier match. High-quality paired reads were merged using COPE v1.2.5, and each unique nucleotide sequence was defined as a clonotype. MiTCR v1.1 was used to align clonotypes to the IMGT TRBV, TRBD and TRBJ reference segments. Only V-J combinations with frequency above 0.0001, covering approximately 99% of repertoires, were analysed. The TCS score was defined as the ratio of F50 (clonal expansion) to E x V (chaos), calculated using BLOSUM62-based TCRdist between CDR3 peptides within each V-J. Welch's t-statistics and random forest reduced just over 500 V-J features to 13, which were used in a naive Bayes classifier (R e1071). TCRdb trimmed public reads at Q25 via fastp, called clones via MiXCR and kept in-frame beta chains. Rows with a matching CDR3 protein are joined into one entry that keeps the most common DNA and genes. The V and J calls and clone size are TCRdb's, not the authors'. In this sample the table shows around 400,000 distinct CDR3 sequences, roughly 25% of which occur a single time. Less than 85% of the sample belongs to the ten largest clones.

Results the study describes overall, beyond this receptor: No statistical method was used to fix the sample size in advance, and group allocation was not hidden from the investigators. A 13 V-J signature model separated ophthalmopathy from stable hyperthyroidism, with over 85% sensitivity and 81.08% specificity in cross-validation and 80%/75% in testing. Most expanded thyroid clonotypes (frequency above 0.001) were also detected in blood, a finding suggesting that blood repertoires may reflect thyroid immune responses. In validation, progression to ophthalmopathy was predicted by the model with about 70% sensitivity and roughly 72% specificity, a median of approximately 6.5 months before onset.

Graves' hyperthyroidism was defined as stable when no progression to ophthalmopathy occurred over 18 months of follow-up. Hyperthyroidism patients were newly diagnosed, with disease duration under 2 months, and aged 18 to 65 years. Any patient with an uncontrolled infection, another autoimmune disease, pregnancy or lactation was excluded. Clinical symptoms, serum thyroxine and TRAb, thyroid ultrasound, and orbital computed tomography formed the basis for the diagnoses. PBMCs were isolated from about 10 ml of fresh peripheral blood by Ficoll-Paque density gradient centrifugation. Total RNA was extracted using Trizol reagent, and RNA quality was assessed on an Agilent 2100 Bioanalyzer.

This TCR was recovered from a man between 45 and 60 years old with Graves' hyperthyroidism. The chain uses TRBV19 and TRBJ1-1, with the D gene call left open. Sequencing input: blood. CDR3 sequence: CASKFPTQNTEAFF. In nucleotide form, the sequence is TGTGCCAGTAAGTTTCCGACCCAGAACACTGAAGCTTTCTTT.